This paragraph covers one T cell receptor (beta chain) sequence. Enrollment of patients from Seattle took place during active infection, with longitudinal follow-up. Sequenced by immunoSEQ multiplex PCR; TCRdb stores in-frame clones only, minus some. Among 100,000 to 150,000 clones listed, about 70% were seen once. With 3 bases removed from V and 1 base from J, the gap between germline ends came to 12 bases. Germline V gene data show CDR1 as MNHNS and CDR2 as SASEGT. The CDR3 consists of 15 residues. The data are from a study of blood T cell repertoires in COVID-19. Looking at the study overall: The samples span acute and convalescent COVID-19 from the United States, Italy and Spain.

This chain uses TRBV6-1 with TRBJ1-1; D gene unclear. The sequence was collected from an elderly man with COVID-19, enrolled during active disease. Sequencing used peripheral blood. The CDR3 loop reads CASSEPGWGNTEAFF. CDR3 DNA: TGTGCCAGCAGTGAGCCGGGGTGGGGGAACACTGAAGCTTTCTTT.